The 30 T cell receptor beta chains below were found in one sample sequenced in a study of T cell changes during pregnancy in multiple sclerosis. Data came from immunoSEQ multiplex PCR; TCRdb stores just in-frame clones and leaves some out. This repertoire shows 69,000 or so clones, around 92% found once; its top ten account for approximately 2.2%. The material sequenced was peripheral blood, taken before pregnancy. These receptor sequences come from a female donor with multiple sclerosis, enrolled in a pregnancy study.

CDR3: CASSLDRGNSPLHF. The CDR3 bases are TGCGCCAGCAGCCTAGACAGGGGAAATTCACCCCTCCACTTT. This sequence joins TRBV4-3 and TRBJ1-6; the match to TRBD1 covers 8 bases. CDR3 length: 14 amino acids. The junction had 3 bases not matched to a gene; V was cut back by 4 bases and J by 7 bases. In germline, CDR1 is LGHNA, CDR2 YSLEER.

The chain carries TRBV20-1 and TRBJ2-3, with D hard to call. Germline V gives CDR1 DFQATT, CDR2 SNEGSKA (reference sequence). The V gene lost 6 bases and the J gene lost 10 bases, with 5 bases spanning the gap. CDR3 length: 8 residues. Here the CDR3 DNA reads TGCAGTGCCGAGGCGCAGTATTTT. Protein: CSAEAQYF.

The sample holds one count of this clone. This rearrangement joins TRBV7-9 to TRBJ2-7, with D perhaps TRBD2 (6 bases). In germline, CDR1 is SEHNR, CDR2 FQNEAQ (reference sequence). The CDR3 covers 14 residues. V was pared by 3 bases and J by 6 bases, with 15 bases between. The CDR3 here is CASSFSAGRVEQYF. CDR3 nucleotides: TGTGCCAGCAGCTTTTCCGCGGGACGAGTCGAGCAGTACTTC.

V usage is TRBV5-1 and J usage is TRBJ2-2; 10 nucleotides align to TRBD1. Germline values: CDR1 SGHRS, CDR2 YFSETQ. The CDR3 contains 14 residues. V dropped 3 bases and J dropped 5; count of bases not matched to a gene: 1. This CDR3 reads CASSWGQGTGELFF. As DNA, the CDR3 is TGCGCCAGCAGCTGGGGACAGGGGACCGGGGAGCTGTTTTTT.

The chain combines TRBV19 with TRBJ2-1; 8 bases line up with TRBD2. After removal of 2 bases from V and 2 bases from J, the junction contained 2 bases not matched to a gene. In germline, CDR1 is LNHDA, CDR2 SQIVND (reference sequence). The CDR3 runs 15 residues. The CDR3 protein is CASSITGGAYNEQFF. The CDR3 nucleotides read TGTGCCAGTAGTATAACGGGAGGGGCCTACAATGAGCAGTTCTTC. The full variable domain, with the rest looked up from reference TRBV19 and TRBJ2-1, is DGGITQSPKYLFRKEGQNVTLSCEQNLNHDAMYWYRQDPGQGLRLIYYSQIVNDFQKGDIAEGYSVSREKKESFPLTVTSAQKNPTAFYLCASSITGGAYNEQFFGPGTRLTVL.

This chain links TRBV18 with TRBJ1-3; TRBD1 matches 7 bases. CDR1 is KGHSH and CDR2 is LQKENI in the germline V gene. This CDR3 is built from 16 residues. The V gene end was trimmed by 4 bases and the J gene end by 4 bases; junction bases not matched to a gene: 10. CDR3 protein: CASSLSTGVSGNTIYF. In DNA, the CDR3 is TGTGCCAGCTCACTCTCTACAGGGGTCTCCGGAAACACCATATATTTT.

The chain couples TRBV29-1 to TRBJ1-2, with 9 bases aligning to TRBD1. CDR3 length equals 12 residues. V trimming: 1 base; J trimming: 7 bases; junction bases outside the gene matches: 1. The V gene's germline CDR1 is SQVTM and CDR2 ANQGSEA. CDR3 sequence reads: CSVEGDRVGYTF. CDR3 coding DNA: TGCAGCGTTGAAGGGGACAGGGTTGGCTACACCTTC.

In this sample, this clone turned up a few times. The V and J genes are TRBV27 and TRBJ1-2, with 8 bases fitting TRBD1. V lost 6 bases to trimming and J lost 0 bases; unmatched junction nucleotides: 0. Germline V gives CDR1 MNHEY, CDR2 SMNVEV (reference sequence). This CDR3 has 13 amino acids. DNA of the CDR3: TGTGCCAGCAGGGACAGGGCTAACTATGGCTACACCTTC. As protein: CASRDRANYGYTF.

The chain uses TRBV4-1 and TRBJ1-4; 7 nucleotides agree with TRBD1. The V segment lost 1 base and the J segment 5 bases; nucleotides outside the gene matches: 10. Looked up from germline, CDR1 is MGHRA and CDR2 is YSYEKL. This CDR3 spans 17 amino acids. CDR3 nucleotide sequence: TGCGCCAGCAGCCAAGGCGGACCGGGACAGCGAAATGAAAAACTGTTTTTT. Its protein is CASSQGGPGQRNEKLFF.

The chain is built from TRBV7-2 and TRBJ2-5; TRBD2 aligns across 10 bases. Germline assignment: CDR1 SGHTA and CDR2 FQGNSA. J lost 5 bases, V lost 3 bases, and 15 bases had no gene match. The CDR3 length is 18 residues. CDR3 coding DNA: TGTGCCAGCAGCTTTCCCTCTCCCCCAGCGGGAGGGCGGGAGACCCAGTACTTC. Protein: CASSFPSPPAGGRETQYF.

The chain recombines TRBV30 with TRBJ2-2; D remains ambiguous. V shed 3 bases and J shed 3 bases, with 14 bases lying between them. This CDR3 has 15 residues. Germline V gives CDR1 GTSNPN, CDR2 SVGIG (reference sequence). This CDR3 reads CAWSEPARYTGELFF. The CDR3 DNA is TGTGCCTGGAGCGAACCCGCCCGGTACACCGGGGAGCTGTTTTTT.

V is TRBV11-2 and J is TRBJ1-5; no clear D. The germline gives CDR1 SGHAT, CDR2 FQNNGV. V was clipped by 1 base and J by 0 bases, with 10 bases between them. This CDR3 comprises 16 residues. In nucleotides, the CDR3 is TGTGCCAGCAGCTTAGGACACGACGTTAGCAATCAGCCCCAGCATTTT. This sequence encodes CASSLGHDVSNQPQHF.

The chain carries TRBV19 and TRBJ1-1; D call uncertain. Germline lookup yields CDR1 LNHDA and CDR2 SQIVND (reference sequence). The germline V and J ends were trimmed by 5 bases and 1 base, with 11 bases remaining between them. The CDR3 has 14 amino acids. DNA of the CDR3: TGTGCCAGTAGTGGTCGGGGTTCGAACACTGAAGCTTTCTTT. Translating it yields CASSGRGSNTEAFF.

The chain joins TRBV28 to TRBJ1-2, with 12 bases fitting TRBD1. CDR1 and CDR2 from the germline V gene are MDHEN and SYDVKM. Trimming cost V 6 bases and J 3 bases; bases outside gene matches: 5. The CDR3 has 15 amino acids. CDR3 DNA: TGTGCCAGCAGGGGACAGGGGGCGCAAGACTATGGCTACACCTTC. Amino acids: CASRGQGAQDYGYTF.

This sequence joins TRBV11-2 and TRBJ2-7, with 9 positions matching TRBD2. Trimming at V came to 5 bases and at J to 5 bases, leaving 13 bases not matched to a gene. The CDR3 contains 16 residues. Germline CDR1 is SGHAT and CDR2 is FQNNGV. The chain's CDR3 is CASSRFIAGVKNEQYF. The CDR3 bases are TGTGCCAGCAGCCGATTTATAGCGGGAGTGAAGAACGAGCAGTACTTC.

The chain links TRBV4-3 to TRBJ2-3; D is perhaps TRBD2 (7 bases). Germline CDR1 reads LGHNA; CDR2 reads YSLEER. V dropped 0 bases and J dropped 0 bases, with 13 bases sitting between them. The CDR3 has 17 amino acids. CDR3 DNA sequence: TGCGCCAGCAGCCAAGATCTCGGGGGGCTTAGCACAGATACGCAGTATTTT. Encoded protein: CASSQDLGGLSTDTQYF.

The chain's CDR3 is CASSLASGSDYEQYF. The CDR3 nucleotides are TGTGCCAGCAGCTTAGCGAGCGGGAGTGACTACGAGCAGTACTTC. This chain joins TRBV7-6 and TRBJ2-7; 8 nucleotides line up with TRBD2. Trimming removed 0 bases from V and 3 bases from J; junction bases left unmatched: 4. This CDR3 has 15 amino acids. CDR1 is SGHVS and CDR2 is FNYEAQ in the germline V gene. The variable domain in full, completed from reference TRBV7-6 and TRBJ2-7, reads GAGVSQSPRYKVTKRGQDVALRCDPISGHVSLYWYRQALGQGPEFLTYFNYEAQQDKSGLPNDRFSAERPEGSISTLTIQRTEQRDSAMYRCASSLASGSDYEQYFGPGTRLTVT.

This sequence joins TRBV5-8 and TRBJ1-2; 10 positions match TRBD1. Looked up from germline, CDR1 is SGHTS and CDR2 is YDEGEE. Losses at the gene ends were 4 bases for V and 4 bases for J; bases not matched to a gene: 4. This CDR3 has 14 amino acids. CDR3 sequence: CASSRQGAGYGYTF. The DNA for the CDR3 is TGTGCCAGCAGCCGACAGGGGGCTGGCTATGGCTACACCTTC.

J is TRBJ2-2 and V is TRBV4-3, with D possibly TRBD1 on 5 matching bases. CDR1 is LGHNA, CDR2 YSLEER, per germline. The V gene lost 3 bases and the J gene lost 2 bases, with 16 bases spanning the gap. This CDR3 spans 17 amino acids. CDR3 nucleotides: TGCGCCAGCAGCCAGGCCAGGGTGGAGTTTAACACCGGGGAGCTGTTTTTT. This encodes CASSQARVEFNTGELFF.

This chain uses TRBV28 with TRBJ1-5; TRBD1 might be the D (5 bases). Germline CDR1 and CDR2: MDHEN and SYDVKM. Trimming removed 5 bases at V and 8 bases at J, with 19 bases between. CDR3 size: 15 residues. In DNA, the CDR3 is TGTGCCAGCAGTCCCTGGGGACTGACGGGGGAGCCCCAGCATTTT. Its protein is CASSPWGLTGEPQHF.

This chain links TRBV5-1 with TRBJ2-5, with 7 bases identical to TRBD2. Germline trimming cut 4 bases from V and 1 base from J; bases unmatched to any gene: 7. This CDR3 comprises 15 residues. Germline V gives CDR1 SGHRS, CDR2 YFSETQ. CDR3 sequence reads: CASSLELASQETQYF. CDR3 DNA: TGCGCCAGCAGCCTAGAACTAGCGAGCCAAGAGACCCAGTACTTC. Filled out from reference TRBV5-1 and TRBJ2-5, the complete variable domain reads KAGVTQTPRYLIKTRGQQVTLSCSPISGHRSVSWYQQTPGQGLQFLFEYFSETQRNKGNFPGRFSGRQFSNSRSEMNVSTLELGDSALYLCASSLELASQETQYFGPGTRLLVL.

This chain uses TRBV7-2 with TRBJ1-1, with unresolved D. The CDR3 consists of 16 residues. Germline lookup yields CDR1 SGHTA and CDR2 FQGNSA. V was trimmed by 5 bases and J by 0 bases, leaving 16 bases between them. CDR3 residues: CASSQHSGTMNTEAFF. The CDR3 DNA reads TGTGCCAGCAGCCAACACAGCGGTACCATGAACACTGAAGCTTTCTTT.

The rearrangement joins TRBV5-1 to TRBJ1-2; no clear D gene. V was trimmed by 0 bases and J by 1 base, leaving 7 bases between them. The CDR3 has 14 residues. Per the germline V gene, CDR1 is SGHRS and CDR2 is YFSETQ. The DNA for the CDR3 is TGCGCCAGCAGCTTGGGGTCAGTTAACTATGGCTACACCTTC. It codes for CASSLGSVNYGYTF.

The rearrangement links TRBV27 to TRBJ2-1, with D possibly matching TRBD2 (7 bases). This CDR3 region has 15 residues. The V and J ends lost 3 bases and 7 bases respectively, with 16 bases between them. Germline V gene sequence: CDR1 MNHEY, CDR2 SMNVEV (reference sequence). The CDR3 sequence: CASSFSTGGLNEQFF. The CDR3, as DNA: TGTGCCAGCAGTTTTTCTACGGGGGGCCTTAATGAGCAGTTCTTC.

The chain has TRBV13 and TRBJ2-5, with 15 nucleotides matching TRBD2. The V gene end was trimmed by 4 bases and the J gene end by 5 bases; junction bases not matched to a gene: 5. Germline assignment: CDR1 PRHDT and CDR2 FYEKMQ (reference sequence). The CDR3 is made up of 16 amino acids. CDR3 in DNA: TGTGCCAGCAGCTCACGAGGACTAGCGGGAGGGGAGACCCAGTACTTC. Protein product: CASSSRGLAGGETQYF.

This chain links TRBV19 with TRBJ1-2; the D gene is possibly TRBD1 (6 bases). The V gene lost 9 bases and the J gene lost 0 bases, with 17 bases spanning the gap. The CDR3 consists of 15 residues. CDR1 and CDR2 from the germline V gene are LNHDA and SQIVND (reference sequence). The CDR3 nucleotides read TGTGCCAGCGCCAAAGCGGGGGGCCCTAACTATGGCTACACCTTC. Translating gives CASAKAGGPNYGYTF.

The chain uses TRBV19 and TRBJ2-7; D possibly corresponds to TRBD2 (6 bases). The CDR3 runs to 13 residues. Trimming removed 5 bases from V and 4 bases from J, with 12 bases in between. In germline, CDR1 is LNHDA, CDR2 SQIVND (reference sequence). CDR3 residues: CASSRGTVYEQYF. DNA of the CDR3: TGTGCCAGTAGTCGGGGGACGGTATACGAGCAGTACTTC.

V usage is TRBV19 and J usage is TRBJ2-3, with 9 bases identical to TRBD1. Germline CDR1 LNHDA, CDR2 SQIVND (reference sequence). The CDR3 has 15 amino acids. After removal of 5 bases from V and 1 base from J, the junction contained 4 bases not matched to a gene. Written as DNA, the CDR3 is TGTGCCAGTAGTCGCCGGGACAGGGGCACAGATACGCAGTATTTT. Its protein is CASSRRDRGTDTQYF.

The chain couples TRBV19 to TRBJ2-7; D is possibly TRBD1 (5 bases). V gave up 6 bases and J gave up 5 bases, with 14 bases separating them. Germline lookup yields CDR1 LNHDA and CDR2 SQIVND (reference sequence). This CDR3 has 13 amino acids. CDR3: CASRQIGADEQYF. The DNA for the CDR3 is TGTGCCAGTAGGCAGATTGGGGCTGACGAGCAGTACTTC.

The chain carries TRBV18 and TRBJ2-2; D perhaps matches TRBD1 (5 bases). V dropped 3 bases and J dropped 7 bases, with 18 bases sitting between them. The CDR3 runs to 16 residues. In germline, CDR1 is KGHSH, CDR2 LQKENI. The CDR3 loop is CASSPLLQGQSGELFF. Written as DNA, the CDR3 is TGTGCCAGCTCACCCCTCCTCCAGGGCCAAAGCGGGGAGCTGTTTTTT.